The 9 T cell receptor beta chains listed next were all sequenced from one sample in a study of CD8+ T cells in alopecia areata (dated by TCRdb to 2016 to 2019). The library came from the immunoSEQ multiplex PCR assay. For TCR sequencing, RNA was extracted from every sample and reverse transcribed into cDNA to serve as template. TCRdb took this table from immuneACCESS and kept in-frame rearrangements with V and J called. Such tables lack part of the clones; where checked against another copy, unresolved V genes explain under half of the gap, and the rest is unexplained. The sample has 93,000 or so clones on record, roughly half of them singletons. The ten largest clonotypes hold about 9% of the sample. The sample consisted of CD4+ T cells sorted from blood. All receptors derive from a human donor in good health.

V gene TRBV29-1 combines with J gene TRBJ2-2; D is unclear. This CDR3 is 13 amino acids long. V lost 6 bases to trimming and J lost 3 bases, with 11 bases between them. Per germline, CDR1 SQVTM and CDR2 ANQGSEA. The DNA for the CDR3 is TGCAGCGTGCGTAGCCTGGACACCGGGGAGCTGTTTTTT. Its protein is CSVRSLDTGELFF.

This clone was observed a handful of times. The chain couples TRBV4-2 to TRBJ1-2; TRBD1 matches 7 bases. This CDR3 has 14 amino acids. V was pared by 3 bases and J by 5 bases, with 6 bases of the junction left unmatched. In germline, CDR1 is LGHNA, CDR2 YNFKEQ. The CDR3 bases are TGTGCCAGCAGCCACCCGGGACAGACTTATGGCTACACCTTC. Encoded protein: CASSHPGQTYGYTF.

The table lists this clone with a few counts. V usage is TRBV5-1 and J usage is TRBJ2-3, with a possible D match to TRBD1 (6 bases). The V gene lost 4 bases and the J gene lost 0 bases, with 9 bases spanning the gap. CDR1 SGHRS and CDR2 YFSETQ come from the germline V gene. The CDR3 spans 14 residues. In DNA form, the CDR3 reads TGCGCCAGCAGCGGGGGCGATAGCACAGATACGCAGTATTTT. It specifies CASSGGDSTDTQYF.

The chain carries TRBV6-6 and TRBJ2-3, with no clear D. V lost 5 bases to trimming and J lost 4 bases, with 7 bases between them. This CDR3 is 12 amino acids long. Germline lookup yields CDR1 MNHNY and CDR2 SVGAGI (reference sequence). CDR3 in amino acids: CASSEVSDTQYF. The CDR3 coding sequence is TGTGCCAGCAGTGAGGTCTCAGATACGCAGTATTTT.

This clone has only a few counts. CDR3 sequence reads: CSVGLGGRGSEQFF. The CDR3 DNA sequence: TGCAGCGTTGGTTTGGGGGGGCGCGGGAGTGAGCAGTTCTTC. This chain connects TRBV29-1 to TRBJ2-1; a weak D match, TRBD2 (7 bases). Between the trimmed V and J ends, which lost 4 bases and 9 bases, there was a span of 19 bases. This CDR3 is 14 amino acids long. The germline gives CDR1 SQVTM, CDR2 ANQGSEA.

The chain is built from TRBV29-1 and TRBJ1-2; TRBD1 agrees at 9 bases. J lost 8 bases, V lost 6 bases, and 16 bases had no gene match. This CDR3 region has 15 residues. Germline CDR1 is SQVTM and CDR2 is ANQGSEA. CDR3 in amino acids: CSVPDRGGIVLGYTF. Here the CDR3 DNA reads TGCAGCGTCCCGGACAGGGGCGGAATAGTACTCGGCTACACCTTC.

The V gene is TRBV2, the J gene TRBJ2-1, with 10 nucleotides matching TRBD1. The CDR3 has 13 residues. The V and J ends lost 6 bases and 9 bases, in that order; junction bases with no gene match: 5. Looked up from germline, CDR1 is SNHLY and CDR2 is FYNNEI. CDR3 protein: CASRTTGGAEQFF. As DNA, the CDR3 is TGTGCCAGCAGGACGACAGGGGGCGCTGAGCAGTTCTTC.

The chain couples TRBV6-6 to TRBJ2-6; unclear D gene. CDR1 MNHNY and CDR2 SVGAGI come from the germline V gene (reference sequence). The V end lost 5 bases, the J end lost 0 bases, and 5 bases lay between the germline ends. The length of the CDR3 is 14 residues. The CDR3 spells CASSITSGANVLTF. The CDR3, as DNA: TGTGCCAGCAGTATCACCTCTGGGGCCAACGTCCTGACTTTC.

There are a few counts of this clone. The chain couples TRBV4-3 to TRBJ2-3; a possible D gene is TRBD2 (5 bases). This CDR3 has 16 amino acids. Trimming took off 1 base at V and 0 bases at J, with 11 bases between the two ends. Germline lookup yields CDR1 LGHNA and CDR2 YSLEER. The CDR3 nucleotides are TGCGCCAGCAGCCAAGGTTGGCTAGCCAGCACAGATACGCAGTATTTT. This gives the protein CASSQGWLASTDTQYF.